This TCR beta chain was obtained from a study of cytomegalovirus exposure and HLA in healthy donors. The CDR3 spans 18 residues. V was clipped by 8 bases and J by 0 bases; unmatched bases: 8. In germline, CDR1 is MNHEY, CDR2 SMNVEV (reference sequence). PCR amplification relied on 60 Vbeta primers (plus 13 Jbeta primers). Here immunoSEQ multiplex PCR was the method, and the copy in TCRdb shows in-frame clones only, minus some. The data contain some 98,000 clones, roughly 70% of them singletons. General study points: CMV serostatus was the sole immune exposure data available.

Relative to its sample, this clone is large. Its antigen is currently unknown. The J gene is TRBJ2-1, the V gene TRBV27, with 15 nucleotides matching TRBD2. This sequence was found in a man between 50 and 59 years old in good health and CMV-seronegative. Material for sequencing was PBMCs. CDR3 amino acids: CASLGGLAGGSSYNEQFF. In nucleotides, the CDR3 is TGTGCCAGCCTGGGGGGACTAGCGGGGGGCAGCTCCTACAATGAGCAGTTCTTC.